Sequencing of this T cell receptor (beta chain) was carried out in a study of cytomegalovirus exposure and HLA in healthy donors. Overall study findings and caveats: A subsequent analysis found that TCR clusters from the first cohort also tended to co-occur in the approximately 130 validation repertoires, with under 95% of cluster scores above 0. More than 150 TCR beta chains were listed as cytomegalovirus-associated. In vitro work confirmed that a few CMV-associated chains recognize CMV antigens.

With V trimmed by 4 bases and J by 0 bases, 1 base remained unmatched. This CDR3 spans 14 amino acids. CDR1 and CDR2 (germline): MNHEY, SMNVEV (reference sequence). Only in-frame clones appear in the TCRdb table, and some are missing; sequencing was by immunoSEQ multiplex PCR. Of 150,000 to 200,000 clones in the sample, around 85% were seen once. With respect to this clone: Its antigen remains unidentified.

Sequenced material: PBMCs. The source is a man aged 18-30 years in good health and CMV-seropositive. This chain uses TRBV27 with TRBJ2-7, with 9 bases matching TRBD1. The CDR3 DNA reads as TGTGCCAGCAGTTCGACAGGGGGCTCCTACGAGCAGTACTTC. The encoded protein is CASSSTGGSYEQYF.